This TCR beta chain emerged from a study of T cells in Graves' hyperthyroidism and ophthalmopathy. General study results and limits: In the blood, most expanded thyroid clonotypes above 0.001 appeared as well.

Patients aged 18 to 65 had newly diagnosed hyperthyroidism lasting under 2 months. Any patient presenting with uncontrolled infection, other autoimmune disease, pregnancy or lactation was left out. The study based diagnoses on clinical symptoms, serum thyroxine and TRAb, thyroid ultrasound and orbital computed tomography. The CDR3 sequence is 16 residues long. The trim removed 0 bases at V and 5 bases at J, leaving 6 bases unmatched. It was RNA transcripts that yielded the amplified TCR beta CDR3 regions. The TCR CDR3 was amplified in a first-round RT-PCR using the HTBI primer set. Via MiXCR, TCRdb re-called the multiplex PCR reads, giving one row per CDR3 protein. The sample gives hundreds of thousands of distinct CDR3 sequences, over 15% of which show up once; 15% to 20% is in the top ten. This clonotype was detected many times. Its target is unknown.

The V gene is TRBV12-3 or TRBV12-4, the J gene TRBJ2-1, with TRBD1 matching 8 bases. Sequences were obtained from blood. The receptor was isolated from a woman aged 18-30 years with Graves' hyperthyroidism. The CDR3 DNA reads as TGTGCCAGCAGTTTAGCAGATCAGGGGGCTAACAATGAGCAGTTCTTC. This translates into CASSLADQGANNEQFF.